The 32 T cell receptor beta chains listed next were all sequenced from one sample in a study of human T cells and chemical hapten exposure. Time point described: pre-sensitization, week 0. Treatment meaning: therapeutic diphenylcyclopropenone sensitization with weekly scalp DPC. In TCRdb, the RACE reads were re-called with MiXCR into one record per CDR3 protein. The repertoire has some 360,000 distinct CDR3 sequences, 5.1% of them found once; the top ten carry around 2.6%. The sample in question was whole blood, obtained in connection with sensitization to the hapten diphenylcyclopropenone (DPC). These receptors all stem from a woman in her forties or fifties with alopecia areata. Some clones in this sample may be carry-over from other donors' samples.

V gene TRBV3-1 combines with J gene TRBJ2-3; D uncertain. CDR3 length: 13 amino acids. Between the trimmed V and J ends, which lost 0 bases and 4 bases, there was a span of 5 bases. CDR1 and CDR2 (germline): LGHDT, YNNKEL (reference sequence). For the CDR3, the DNA is TGTGCCAGCAGCCAAGATTCAGCAGATACGCAGTATTTT. It is translated as CASSQDSADTQYF.

This clonotype was recorded many times. The chain employs TRBV2 and TRBJ2-5; D tentatively fits TRBD1 or TRBD2 (6 bases each). Trimming took 5 bases from V and 4 from J, leaving 14 bases between them. The V gene's germline CDR1 is SNHLY and CDR2 FYNNEI. This CDR3 is built from 14 residues. Here the CDR3 reads CASSPQGRLETQYF. The CDR3 DNA reads TGTGCCAGCAGTCCCCAGGGGAGGTTAGAGACCCAGTACTTC.

Regarding this clonotype: Possible read error: a much larger clone is one base away. The chain couples TRBV6-6 to TRBJ2-5, with D perhaps TRBD1 (5 bases). CDR1 is MNHNY, CDR2 SVGAGI, per germline (reference sequence). This CDR3 comprises 15 residues. The CDR3 region is CASGYALQGQETQYF. CDR3 DNA sequence: TGTGCCAGCGGTTACGCGCTCCAGGGCCAAGAGACCCAGTACTTC.

This clonotype has more than one count but fewer than ten. The V and J genes are TRBV21-1 and TRBJ2-3; the table gives TRBD1 as D, unverified against the DNA. TRBV21-1 is listed as a pseudogene. CDR3 length: 15 amino acids. The chain's CDR3 is CASSKARAGTDTQYF. In nucleotides, the CDR3 is TGTGCCAGCAGCAAAGCGCGGGCAGGGACAGATACGCAGTATTTT.

This clonotype appeared many times. The V call is TRBV29-1, the J call TRBJ1-2; unclear D gene. This CDR3 is 16 amino acids long. Looked up from germline, CDR1 is SQVTM and CDR2 is ANQGSEA. Between the trimmed V and J ends, which lost 8 bases and 2 bases, there was a span of 24 bases. Here the CDR3 DNA reads TGCAGCTCCCTGGGTATTGACGACGGTGGCAACTATGGCTACACCTTC. This encodes CSSLGIDDGGNYGYTF.

In this sample, this clonotype turned up many times. J is TRBJ1-5 and V is TRBV27; 9 nucleotides match TRBD1. CDR3 length: 16 residues. Germline CDR1 is MNHEY and CDR2 is SMNVEV (reference sequence). J was trimmed by 7 bases and V by 4 bases; bases with no gene match: 11. The CDR3 nucleotides read TGTGCCAGCAGTTGGGTTCTGGACAGGGGAAGCCAGCCCCAGCATTTT. As protein: CASSWVLDRGSQPQHF.

This clonotype was observed at least ten times. This chain joins TRBV5-1 and TRBJ2-2, with 8 bases identical to TRBD2. This CDR3 contains 16 residues. The J segment lost 2 bases and the V segment lost 2 bases, leaving 5 bases of the junction unmatched. In germline, CDR1 is SGHRS, CDR2 YFSETQ. The CDR3 region is CASSFRSGKNTGELFF. The CDR3 region has the DNA TGCGCCAGCAGCTTCCGTAGCGGGAAAAACACCGGGGAGCTGTTTTTT.

The CDR3 coding sequence is TGTGCCAGCAGTTACAGGAGACCGGATACTAATGAAAAACTGTTTTTT. Residues: CASSYRRPDTNEKLFF. The rearrangement joins TRBV6-2 or TRBV6-3 to TRBJ1-4, with D uncertain. Germline values: CDR1 MNHEY, CDR2 SVGEGT. V gave up 2 bases and J gave up 2 bases, with 12 bases separating them. CDR3 length: 16 residues.

This clonotype has a count of ten or more. The chain joins TRBV20-1 to TRBJ2-3, with 8 bases identical to TRBD2. This CDR3 has 15 amino acids. Germline trimming cut 3 bases from V and 6 bases from J; bases unmatched to any gene: 11. The germline gives CDR1 DFQATT, CDR2 SNEGSKA (reference sequence). The chain's CDR3 is CSASLMSGRTDTQYF. CDR3 DNA sequence: TGCAGTGCTAGCTTAATGAGCGGGAGAACGGATACGCAGTATTTT.

This clonotype was observed at least ten times. The V call is TRBV6-2 or TRBV6-3, the J call TRBJ2-1; the match to TRBD1 covers 8 bases. The germline gives CDR1 MNHEY, CDR2 SVGEGT. The CDR3 runs to 14 residues. V was clipped by 4 bases and J by 4 bases; unmatched bases: 3. CDR3 sequence: CASSSRQGYNEQFF. In nucleotides, the CDR3 is TGTGCCAGCAGTTCGAGACAGGGGTACAATGAGCAGTTCTTC.

This clonotype was counted ten times or more. The rearrangement uses TRBV6-5 and TRBJ2-1, with D tentatively TRBD1 (5 bases). Germline assignment: CDR1 MNHEY and CDR2 SVGAGI. The CDR3 consists of 16 residues. The V end lost 6 bases, the J end lost 4 bases, and 19 bases lay between the germline ends. The CDR3 DNA reads TGTGCCAGCAGCAACCCCCAAGGGGCAGGTTACAATGAGCAGTTCTTC. Protein product: CASSNPQGAGYNEQFF.

The table lists this clonotype with many counts. This sequence joins TRBV3-1 and TRBJ2-7; the D gene is possibly TRBD2 (5 bases). Trimming took 1 base from V and 5 from J, leaving 15 bases between them. CDR1 and CDR2 (germline): LGHDT, YNNKEL (reference sequence). There are 15 residues in the CDR3. In DNA, the CDR3 is TGTGCCAGCAGCCAAGGGCGGGTAAGACCGGACGAGCAGTACTTC. Translation gives CASSQGRVRPDEQYF.

This clonotype was observed at least ten times. The chain couples TRBV28 to TRBJ1-6, with TRBD1 identical over 7 bases. The length of the CDR3 is 14 residues. With V trimmed by 3 bases and J by 10 bases, 6 bases remained unmatched. CDR1 is MDHEN and CDR2 is SYDVKM in the germline V gene. For the CDR3, the DNA is TGTGCCAGCAGTTTCTTGACAGGGAGATCACCCCTCCACTTT. Residues: CASSFLTGRSPLHF.

The chain combines TRBV28 with TRBJ2-5, with D unresolved. The V end was cut by 5 bases, the J end by 5 bases, with 15 bases between. CDR3 length: 14 amino acids. The germline V gene encodes CDR1 MDHEN and CDR2 SYDVKM. CDR3 protein: CASSLPTGIETQYF. In nucleotides, the CDR3 is TGTGCCAGCAGTCTCCCGACTGGGATCGAGACCCAGTACTTC. The full variable domain, its missing parts supplied by reference TRBV28 and TRBJ2-5, is DVKVTQSSRYLVKRTGEKVFLECVQDMDHENMFWYRQDPGLGLRLIYFSYDVKMKEKGDIPEGYSVSREKKERFSLILESASTNQTSMYLCASSLPTGIETQYFGPGTRLLVL.

The chain employs TRBV4-3 and TRBJ2-1; no reliable D call. Germline CDR1 reads LGHNA; CDR2 reads YSLEER. V was clipped by 1 base and J by 6 bases, with 10 bases between them. The CDR3 is 14 residues long. The CDR3 DNA is TGCGCCAGCAGCCAAGGTCCCTCCGGCAATGAGCAGTTCTTC. Protein product: CASSQGPSGNEQFF.

This chain uses TRBV12-3 or TRBV12-4 with TRBJ2-1, with TRBD2 identical over 9 bases. V trimming: 2 bases; J trimming: 7 bases; junction bases outside the gene matches: 6. CDR3 length equals 15 residues. The CDR3 loop reads CASSLRAGGPNEQFF. The CDR3 DNA is TGTGCCAGCAGTTTACGGGCGGGAGGGCCGAATGAGCAGTTCTTC.

Comments on this clonotype: Just one base apart from a much larger clone, this may be a read error. V is TRBV2 and J is TRBJ2-7; D gene uncertain. The CDR3 sequence is 13 residues long. Germline V lookup: CDR1 SNHLY, CDR2 FYNNEI. The CDR3 DNA follows: TGTGCCAGCAATCTGGGGTGGTCCTACGTGCAGTACTTC. Its translation: CASNLGWSYVQYF.

This clonotype has a count of ten or more. The J gene is TRBJ2-3, the V gene TRBV27, with 7 positions matching TRBD2. CDR1 is MNHEY and CDR2 is SMNVEV in the germline V gene (reference sequence). The CDR3 spans 17 residues. Trimming took 2 bases from V and 0 from J; bases not matched to a gene: 8. The CDR3 spells CASSLEVGAGSTDTQYF. The CDR3 DNA reads as TGTGCCAGCAGTTTAGAGGTCGGAGCGGGAAGCACAGATACGCAGTATTTT.

This clonotype was seen many times. The CDR3 DNA reads as TGTGCCGTCGGGACCGAGGCCTTCAATGAGCAGTTCTTC. It is translated as CAVGTEAFNEQFF. V usage is TRBV10-3 and J usage is TRBJ2-1; TRBD1 or TRBD2 may be the D gene (5 bases each). The V gene's germline CDR1 is ENHRY and CDR2 SYGVKD. The V gene lost 11 bases and the J gene lost 6 bases, with 17 bases spanning the gap. The CDR3 is 13 amino acids.

This clonotype was recorded a few times. V usage is TRBV7-2 and J usage is TRBJ2-1, with no clear D. This CDR3 comprises 12 residues. Germline V gives CDR1 SGHTA, CDR2 FQGNSA. V was trimmed by 4 bases and J by 6 bases, leaving 7 bases between them. The CDR3 is CASSYVRNEQFF. The DNA for the CDR3 is TGTGCCAGCAGCTACGTACGCAATGAGCAGTTCTTC.

This clonotype was counted at least ten times. V and J are TRBV7-8 and TRBJ2-3, with D possibly called TRBD1 or TRBD2 (5 bases each). CDR3 length: 18 residues. V was pared by 2 bases and J by 0 bases, with 18 bases between. The germline V gene encodes CDR1 SGHVS and CDR2 FQNEAQ. The CDR3 DNA reads as TGTGCCAGCAGCTTAATCCTTAGAGGGGTGCCTAGCACAGATACGCAGTATTTT. It codes for CASSLILRGVPSTDTQYF.

A few counts support this clonotype. Its ends do not fully match the called genes, so a read error is possible. This chain connects TRBV3-1 to TRBJ2-2; D is perhaps TRBD1 or TRBD2 (6 bases each). Germline V gene sequence: CDR1 LGHDT, CDR2 YNNKEL (reference sequence). This CDR3 is 13 amino acids long. The CDR3 sequence: CASSQEKGGGLFF. The CDR3 region has the DNA TGTGCCAGCAGCCAAGAAAAAGGAGGGGGGCTGTTTTTT.

In this sample, this clonotype turned up a few times. This chain connects TRBV6-6 to TRBJ1-4; possible D gene TRBD1, 6 bases. This CDR3 is 14 amino acids long. Germline V CDR1 and CDR2: MNHNY, SVGAGI (reference sequence). V lost 6 bases, J lost 6 bases, and 14 bases lay in between. The CDR3: CASRTPWTDEKLFF. In DNA, the CDR3 is TGTGCCAGCAGGACTCCGTGGACAGATGAAAAACTGTTTTTT.

V and J are TRBV6-5 and TRBJ2-7, with D possibly matching TRBD2 (6 bases). The CDR3 is made up of 16 amino acids. Germline-derived CDR1 and CDR2 are MNHEY and SVGAGI. V lost 0 bases and J 0 bases, leaving 12 bases between the germline ends. The CDR3 sequence: CASSYSASVGSYEQYF. In DNA form, the CDR3 reads TGTGCCAGCAGTTACTCAGCTAGCGTCGGCTCCTACGAGCAGTACTTC.

This clonotype was seen ten or more times. This chain joins TRBV5-1 and TRBJ1-4, with a weak D call TRBD1 (6 bases). The germline V gene encodes CDR1 SGHRS and CDR2 YFSETQ. The CDR3 is 14 amino acids. V lost 5 bases, J lost 5 bases, and 13 bases lay in between. CDR3 DNA: TGCGCCAGCAGTATATCAGGGGTAAATGAAAAACTGTTTTTT. Translating gives CASSISGVNEKLFF.

There are many counts of this clonotype. The V call is TRBV7-9, the J call TRBJ1-6, with D unresolved. Trimming removed 4 bases from V and 2 bases from J, with 9 bases in between. The CDR3 has 15 amino acids. Per germline, CDR1 SEHNR and CDR2 FQNEAQ (reference sequence). The CDR3 reads CASSSPVAYNSPLHF. The CDR3 DNA is TGTGCCAGCAGCTCCCCTGTCGCCTATAATTCACCCCTCCACTTT.

This clonotype came up many times. The chain is built from TRBV12-3 or TRBV12-4 and TRBJ1-1; 8 bases map to TRBD1. This CDR3 is 14 amino acids long. V lost 7 bases to trimming and J lost 0 bases; unmatched junction nucleotides: 4. This chain's CDR3 is CASNQGAMNTEAFF. The CDR3 nucleotides are TGTGCCAGCAACCAGGGGGCCATGAACACTGAAGCTTTCTTT.

The sample holds many counts of this clonotype. This chain connects TRBV4-2 to TRBJ1-4; D call uncertain. Trimming shortened V by 3 bases and J by 7 bases, and 12 bases separated the two germline ends. Germline V lookup: CDR1 LGHNA, CDR2 YNFKEQ. The CDR3 length is 14 residues. In nucleotides, the CDR3 is TGTGCCAGCAGCCAGACCCCAGGCTTTGAAAAACTGTTTTTT. This sequence encodes CASSQTPGFEKLFF.

This clonotype showed up many times. This rearrangement joins TRBV11-2 to TRBJ1-3; the D gene is possibly TRBD1 (5 bases). The CDR3 sequence is 13 residues long. V shed 6 bases and J shed 2 bases, with 8 bases lying between them. CDR1 is SGHAT, CDR2 FQNNGV, per germline. The CDR3 region is CASRRDAGNTIYF. The CDR3 DNA is TGTGCCAGCAGAAGGGACGCTGGAAACACCATATATTTT.

The chain employs TRBV9 and TRBJ2-2, with 10 bases matching TRBD2. J lost 4 bases, V lost 3 bases, and 3 bases had no gene match. The CDR3 is 15 amino acids. CDR1 and CDR2 (germline): SGDLS, YYNGEE. CDR3 nucleotide sequence: TGTGCCAGCAGCGGTCTAGCGGGAGCCACCGGGGAGCTGTTTTTT. Translated: CASSGLAGATGELFF.

This chain links TRBV6-2 or TRBV6-3 with TRBJ1-1, with TRBD1 matching over 8 bases. CDR1 is MNHEY and CDR2 is SVGEGT in the germline V gene. This CDR3 comprises 13 residues. V was clipped by 6 bases and J by 5 bases; unmatched bases: 5. In nucleotides, the CDR3 is TGTGCCAGCAGCCGGACAGGGCCTACTGAAGCTTTCTTT. Residues: CASSRTGPTEAFF.

This clonotype was observed a handful of times. This sequence joins TRBV9 and TRBJ1-5; maybe TRBD1 (5 bases). The V gene lost 2 bases and the J gene lost 4 bases, with 13 bases spanning the gap. This CDR3 spans 15 amino acids. Germline V CDR1 and CDR2: SGDLS, YYNGEE. This CDR3 reads CASSVNGGRNQPQHF. The DNA of the CDR3 is TGTGCCAGCAGCGTGAACGGGGGAAGAAATCAGCCCCAGCATTTT.